This entry describes one T cell receptor beta chain. What it recognizes is unknown. This entry comes from a study of T-cell reconstitution after alpha-beta-depleted transplantation in children. Germline loops: CDR1 LGHNA, CDR2 YSLEER. V was trimmed by 6 bases and J by 0 bases, leaving 12 bases between them. The CDR3 is made up of 14 amino acids. Study-wide results and caveats: Newly made T cells mostly supplied T-cell counts and diversity one year after transplant. Diversity of TCRbeta at day 60 was high in some patients, arising from surviving recipient T cells and thymic progenitors. At around two months after transplant, the alpha-beta T cells were reportedly derived from several hundred expanded clones that came from non-depleted graft cells.

For TCRbeta, the library was prepared with unique molecular identifiers. TCRdb fed the PCR reads into MiXCR, producing one record per CDR3 protein. The sample holds a few hundred thousand distinct CDR3 sequences, 10% to 15% seen once. The source material was PBMCs, mostly from graft donor cells, sampled 360 days after TCRalphabeta/CD19-depleted stem cell transplant. The gene calls are TRBV4-3 and TRBJ2-7, with D possibly being TRBD1 (5 bases). This clonotype was obtained from a male patient aged 10 to 17 who had a stem cell transplant for acute myeloid leukemia, so the T cells may come from the graft donor. CDR3 bases: TGCGCCAGCAGTAGAACTACAGGCTCCTACGAGCAGTACTTC. It specifies CASSRTTGSYEQYF.